The 24 T cell receptor beta chains in this list originate from one sample, sequenced in a study of graft-versus-host responses after intestinal transplantation. Sequencing used immunoSEQ multiplex PCR; TCRdb keeps in-frame clones, though not all of them. This table holds about 30,000 clones, 87% found once. This specimen was PBMCs, taken about 450 days after intestinal transplantation. The receptors derive from a human patient who received an intestinal transplant, so some T cells may come from the graft donor.

The chain combines TRBV19 with TRBJ2-7; a possible D gene is TRBD2 (6 bases). Germline V gives CDR1 LNHDA, CDR2 SQIVND (reference sequence). V lost 6 bases and J lost 2, with 17 bases in between. The CDR3 consists of 15 residues. For the CDR3, the DNA is TGTGCCAGTAGGGGGAGGCTAACGGGGGCCTACGAGCAGTACTTC. Amino acids: CASRGRLTGAYEQYF.

The CDR3 loop reads CASSDPSGGQPQHF. CDR3 coding DNA: TGTGCCAGCAGTGACCCATCAGGGGGTCAGCCCCAGCATTTT. V usage is TRBV28 and J usage is TRBJ1-5, with 7 bases fitting TRBD1. Germline V gene data show CDR1 as MDHEN and CDR2 as SYDVKM. The CDR3 covers 14 residues. The V and J ends lost 5 bases and 6 bases, in that order; junction bases with no gene match: 7.

This chain joins TRBV28 and TRBJ2-3; D not resolved. The CDR3 loop spans 13 amino acids. V shed 1 base and J shed 4 bases, with 6 bases lying between them. The germline V gene has CDR1 MDHEN and CDR2 SYDVKM. As DNA, the CDR3 is TGTGCCAGCAGTTTATCAGCGTCAGATACGCAGTATTTT. Encoded protein: CASSLSASDTQYF.

The V and J genes are TRBV6-5 and TRBJ2-3; D unresolved. CDR3 length: 13 residues. V lost 6 bases and J 4 bases, leaving 11 bases between the germline ends. CDR1 is MNHEY, CDR2 SVGAGI, per germline. The CDR3 coding sequence is TGTGCCAGCAGGACCTTTAGAGCAGATACGCAGTATTTT. Translation: CASRTFRADTQYF.

This chain joins TRBV27 and TRBJ1-5; maybe TRBD1 (5 bases). V dropped 4 bases and J dropped 0 bases, with 7 bases sitting between them. Germline V CDR1 and CDR2: MNHEY, SMNVEV (reference sequence). The CDR3 has 14 amino acids. CDR3 sequence: CASSWDSSNQPQHF. DNA of the CDR3: TGTGCCAGCAGTTGGGACTCTAGCAATCAGCCCCAGCATTTT.

J is TRBJ1-2 and V is TRBV6-5; D remains ambiguous. The CDR3 contains 14 residues. The germline gives CDR1 MNHEY, CDR2 SVGAGI. V was trimmed by 6 bases and J by 0 bases, leaving 11 bases between them. In DNA form, the CDR3 reads TGTGCCAGCAGGGCGTTCGGAACTAACTATGGCTACACCTTC. Its translation: CASRAFGTNYGYTF.

The chain joins TRBV6-4 to TRBJ2-1, with 9 bases that match TRBD2. V lost 3 bases to trimming and J lost 0 bases; unmatched junction nucleotides: 0. CDR1 is MRHNA and CDR2 is SNTAGT in the germline V gene. CDR3 length: 15 residues. CDR3 sequence reads: CASSEREGSYNEQFF. The DNA of the CDR3 is TGTGCCAGCAGTGAGCGGGAGGGCTCCTACAATGAGCAGTTCTTC.

The V and J genes are TRBV6-1 and TRBJ1-2; unclear D gene. The CDR3 is 11 amino acids. CDR1 and CDR2 (germline): MNHNS, SASEGT. V was cut by 10 bases and J by 0 bases, with 6 bases left in between. CDR3 bases: TGTGCCATCCAAACTAACTATGGCTACACCTTC. Its protein product is CAIQTNYGYTF.

The chain is built from TRBV12-5 and TRBJ1-1, with 10 bases matching TRBD1. The CDR3 has 16 amino acids. Germline CDR1 reads LGHNT; CDR2 reads FRNRAP. V dropped 1 base and J dropped 3; count of bases not matched to a gene: 5. In DNA form, the CDR3 reads TGTGCTAGTGGTTTGGGGATGGGGACAGGGGACACTGAAGCTTTCTTT. Protein sequence: CASGLGMGTGDTEAFF. The full variable domain, completed using reference TRBV12-5 and TRBJ1-1, is DARVTQTPRHKVTEMGQEVTMRCQPILGHNTVFWYRQTMMQGLELLAYFRNRAPLDDSGMPKDRFSAEMPDATLATLKIQPSEPRDSAVYFCASGLGMGTGDTEAFFGQGTRLTVV.

This clone was seen only a few times. The chain is built from TRBV5-6 and TRBJ2-4; D may be TRBD2 (7 bases). The V gene's germline CDR1 is SGHDT and CDR2 YYEEEE. V was cut by 5 bases and J by 4 bases, with 13 bases left in between. CDR3 size: 14 residues. This CDR3 reads CASRRGGVKNIQYF. The CDR3 DNA is TGTGCCAGCAGAAGAGGGGGGGTTAAAAACATTCAGTACTTC.

The V gene is TRBV27, the J gene TRBJ2-7; TRBD2 agrees at 7 bases. The CDR3 is 15 amino acids. Germline CDR1 reads MNHEY; CDR2 reads SMNVEV (reference sequence). Germline trimming cut 2 bases from V and 3 bases from J; bases unmatched to any gene: 7. The DNA of the CDR3 is TGTGCCAGCAGTTTAAGCGGGGAAGGGGACTACGAGCAGTACTTC. Protein sequence: CASSLSGEGDYEQYF.

This clone turned up a few times. This chain connects TRBV15 to TRBJ1-5; D not certain. Germline assignment: CDR1 LNHNV and CDR2 YYDKDF (reference sequence). The CDR3 length is 13 residues. Trimming stripped 3 bases from V and 7 bases from J, with 10 bases between. The CDR3 protein is CATSSRGIQPQHF. CDR3 sequence (DNA): TGTGCCACCAGCAGCCGGGGAATACAGCCCCAGCATTTT.

This chain links TRBV2 with TRBJ2-1; 8 bases map to TRBD2. Germline loops: CDR1 SNHLY, CDR2 FYNNEI. V dropped 8 bases and J dropped 0; count of bases not matched to a gene: 6. This CDR3 has 15 residues. The CDR3 sequence: CASARGGSSYNEQFF. The CDR3 bases are TGTGCCAGCGCACGGGGGGGGAGCTCCTACAATGAGCAGTTCTTC.

V and J are TRBV15 and TRBJ1-5, with 7 bases lining up with TRBD1. Germline values: CDR1 LNHNV, CDR2 YYDKDF (reference sequence). There are 13 residues in the CDR3. Losses at the gene ends were 6 bases for V and 5 bases for J; bases not matched to a gene: 4. DNA for the CDR3: TGTGCCACCAGGGACAGGCGAGATCAGCCCCAGCATTTT. It translates to CATRDRRDQPQHF.

This chain connects TRBV7-6 to TRBJ2-1, with 10 bases lining up with TRBD2. The CDR3 sequence is 17 residues long. Trimming took 1 base from V and 8 from J; bases not matched to a gene: 11. Per germline, CDR1 SGHVS and CDR2 FNYEAQ. CDR3 coding DNA: TGTGCCAGCAGCTTAGTCGTAAGCGGGGGGGCCGGGGATGAGCAGTTCTTC. Translated: CASSLVVSGGAGDEQFF.

CDR3 bases: TGTGCCAGCAGCCAAGGTGGAGGACTAGGGTCCTACAATGAGCAGTTCTTC. Translated, it gives CASSQGGGLGSYNEQFF. This chain uses TRBV14 with TRBJ2-1, with TRBD2 matching 7 bases. CDR3 size: 17 residues. J was trimmed by 1 base and V by 1 base; bases with no gene match: 7. The germline gives CDR1 SGHDN, CDR2 FVKESK.

In regard to this clone: With a far larger clone one base away, a read error is the likely cause. V and J are TRBV7-1 and TRBJ2-1; 10 positions agree with TRBD2. TRBV7-1 counts as an open reading frame of uncertain function. With V trimmed by 5 bases and J by 7 bases, 8 bases remained unmatched. CDR3 size: 15 residues. The DNA for the CDR3 is TGTGCCAGCAGCCTCATGTATAGCGGGAGGAATGAGCAGTTCTTC. Translating it yields CASSLMYSGRNEQFF.

This clone was seen once. This specimen includes other DNA sequences encoding the same CDR3. The CDR3 is CASSTSGGTDTQYF. CDR3 nucleotide sequence: TGTGCCAGTAGTACTAGCGGGGGGACAGATACGCAGTATTTT. The gene calls are TRBV19 and TRBJ2-3, with TRBD2 matching over 11 bases. The CDR3 length is 14 residues. Germline CDR1 reads LNHDA; CDR2 reads SQIVND (reference sequence). The trim removed 4 bases at V and 3 bases at J, leaving 0 bases unmatched.

This clone was counted a single time. The chain couples TRBV21-1 to TRBJ2-5; the DNA was not compared with TRBD1, the D call given in the table. The end of the DNA fits TRBJ2-7 better, so the J call may be wrong. TRBV21-1 is a documented pseudogene. The CDR3 contains 12 residues. The CDR3 sequence is CASSKGQGEQYF. DNA of the CDR3: TGTGCCAGCAGCAAGGGACAGGGCGAGCAGTACTTC.

The V and J genes are TRBV28 and TRBJ2-3; D call uncertain. The length of the CDR3 is 16 residues. The V gene lost 3 bases and the J gene lost 3 bases, with 16 bases spanning the gap. Germline V gene lookup returns CDR1 MDHEN and CDR2 SYDVKM. DNA for the CDR3: TGTGCCAGCAGTTTCTTTCCCGGACCAGCTACAGATACGCAGTATTTT. Translation gives CASSFFPGPATDTQYF.

Notes on this clone: A junction end diverges from the germline sequence, so it may reflect a read error. The same CDR3 is also encoded by other DNA sequences in this sample. V is TRBV20-1 and J is TRBJ1-1, with D unresolved. Germline V gives CDR1 DFQATT, CDR2 SNEGSKA (reference sequence). The CDR3 totals 11 residues. The CDR3 sequence: CSATPNTEAFF. The CDR3 nucleotides are TGCAGCGCTACACCGAACACTGAAGCTTTCTTT.

The chain has TRBV9 and TRBJ1-5; 9 nucleotides match TRBD1. The germline gives CDR1 SGDLS, CDR2 YYNGEE. The CDR3 loop spans 14 amino acids. The trim removed 4 bases at V and 6 bases at J, leaving 5 bases unmatched. CDR3 in DNA: TGTGCCAGCAGCTTAACAGGGGGCGTTCAGCCCCAGCATTTT. This codes for CASSLTGGVQPQHF.

CDR3: CATSRGGYIVAGYTF. The CDR3 DNA is TGTGCCACCAGTCGCGGCGGGTATATCGTGGCTGGCTACACCTTC. The chain couples TRBV15 to TRBJ1-2; no definite D call. The CDR3 totals 15 residues. Trimming removed 6 bases from V and 7 bases from J, with 21 bases in between. CDR1 is LNHNV and CDR2 is YYDKDF in the germline V gene (reference sequence). Full variable domain (outside the CDR3, taken from reference TRBV15 and TRBJ1-2): DAMVIQNPRYQVTQFGKPVTLSCSQTLNHNVMYWYQQKSSQAPKLLFHYYDKDFNNEADTPDNFQSRRPNTSFCFLDIRSPGLGDTAMYLCATSRGGYIVAGYTFGSGTRLTVV.

The rearrangement links TRBV30 to TRBJ1-1; D unclear. The CDR3 loop spans 12 amino acids. Trimming left V 2 bases short and J 3 bases short, with 7 bases between. Germline values: CDR1 GTSNPN, CDR2 SVGIG (reference sequence). CDR3 in amino acids: CAWSRKDTEAFF. The CDR3 DNA sequence: TGTGCCTGGAGTCGGAAGGACACTGAAGCTTTCTTT.